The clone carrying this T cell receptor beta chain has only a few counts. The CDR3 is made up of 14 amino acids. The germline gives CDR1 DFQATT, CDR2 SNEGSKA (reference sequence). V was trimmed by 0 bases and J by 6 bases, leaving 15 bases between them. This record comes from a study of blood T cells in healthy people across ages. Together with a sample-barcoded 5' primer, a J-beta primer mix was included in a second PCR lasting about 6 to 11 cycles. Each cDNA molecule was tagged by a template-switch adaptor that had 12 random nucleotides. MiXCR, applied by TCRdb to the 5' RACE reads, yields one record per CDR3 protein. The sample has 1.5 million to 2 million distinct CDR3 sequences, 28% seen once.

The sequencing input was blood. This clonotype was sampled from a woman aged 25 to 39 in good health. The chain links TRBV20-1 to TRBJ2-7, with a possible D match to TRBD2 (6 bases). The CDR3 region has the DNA TGCAGTGCTAGAGATTCCCGGAAGGAGGGCGAGCAGTACTTC. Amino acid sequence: CSARDSRKEGEQYF.